This TCR beta chain was observed in a study of cytomegalovirus exposure and HLA in healthy donors. PCR primers comprised 60 Vbeta and 13 Jbeta primers. Here immunoSEQ multiplex PCR was the method, and the copy in TCRdb shows in-frame clones only, minus some. This table has fewer than 110,000 clones, roughly three quarters appearing once. The germline V and J ends were trimmed by 8 bases and 4 bases, with 8 bases remaining between them. From germline, CDR1 is SEHNR and CDR2 FQNEAQ (reference sequence). CDR3 length equals 12 residues. Sequenced material: PBMCs. The rearrangement joins TRBV7-9 to TRBJ2-2; D remains unclear. This sequence was found in a man aged 45-60 years in good health and CMV-seropositive. Here the CDR3 reads CASPGVTGELFF. CDR3 bases: TGTGCCAGCCCCGGTGTCACCGGGGAGCTGTTTTTT. The whole variable domain, remainder taken from reference TRBV7-9 and TRBJ2-2, is DTGVSQNPRHKITKRGQNVTFRCDPISEHNRLYWYRQTLGQGPEFLTYFQNEAQLEKSRLLSDRFSAERPKGSFSTLEIQRTEQGDSAMYLCASPGVTGELFFGEGSRLTVL.